This passage covers 10 T cell receptor beta chains from one sample sequenced in a study of T cells in Graves' hyperthyroidism and ophthalmopathy. Amplification of TCR beta CDR3 regions used RNA as the template. HTBI primers were used for first-round RT-PCR of the TCR CDR3. Using its own MiXCR run on the multiplex PCR reads, TCRdb lists one record per CDR3 protein. The table has under 350,000 distinct CDR3 sequences, roughly 15% seen once. Input material: blood. These receptors were taken from a woman in her thirties or forties with Graves' hyperthyroidism.

This clonotype was counted ten times or more. The genes are TRBV2 and TRBJ1-1, with D possibly matching TRBD1 (5 bases). Germline V gene data show CDR1 as SNHLY and CDR2 as FYNNEI. Trimming took 6 bases from V and 7 from J, leaving 18 bases between them. The CDR3 runs to 14 residues. DNA of the CDR3: TGTGCCAGCAGCCCCCCGCAGGGTTTGGTTGAAGCTTTCTTT. It is translated as CASSPPQGLVEAFF. Together with reference TRBV2 and TRBJ1-1, the CDR3 gives the full variable domain: EPEVTQTPSHQVTQMGQEVILRCVPISNHLYFYWYRQILGQKVEFLVSFYNNEISEKSEIFDDQFSVERPDGSNFTLKIRSTKLEDSAMYFCASSPPQGLVEAFFGQGTRLTVV.

This clonotype occurred many times. The V and J genes are TRBV12-3 or TRBV12-4 and TRBJ1-5; 11 bases are a match to TRBD1. J lost 7 bases, V lost 8 bases, and 1 base had no gene match. CDR3 length equals 12 residues. The CDR3 spells CASRDRGQPQHF. CDR3 coding DNA: TGTGCCAGCCGGGACAGGGGGCAGCCCCAGCATTTT.

This clonotype has ten or more counts. This chain uses TRBV10-2 with TRBJ2-1, with 8 bases identical to TRBD2. The CDR3 runs 17 residues. Germline V gene lookup returns CDR1 WSHSY and CDR2 SAAADI. With 3 bases clipped from V and 5 bases from J, the junction kept 12 bases outside the gene matches. Written as DNA, the CDR3 is TGCGCCAGCAGTGATGGTAGCGGGATTGGGCCGGACAATGAGCAGTTCTTC. As protein: CASSDGSGIGPDNEQFF.

This clonotype was seen repeatedly, ten times or more. The rearrangement joins TRBV7-2 to TRBJ2-3, with a tentative D call TRBD2 (6 bases). CDR1 is SGHTA, CDR2 FQGNSA, per germline. Trimming removed 5 bases from V and 4 bases from J, with 13 bases in between. This CDR3 contains 14 residues. CDR3 protein: CASSVGGASDTQYF. The CDR3 nucleotides read TGTGCCAGCAGCGTCGGGGGAGCGTCAGATACGCAGTATTTT.

This clonotype was found a few times. J is TRBJ2-7 and V is TRBV24-1; 7 bases line up with TRBD1. Per the germline V gene, CDR1 is KGHDR and CDR2 is SFDVKD. V trimming: 4 bases; J trimming: 0 bases; junction bases outside the gene matches: 8. This CDR3 region has 16 residues. CDR3 sequence (DNA): TGTGCCACCAGTGAACCGGACAGGTCAAACTCCTACGAGCAGTACTTC. Translation: CATSEPDRSNSYEQYF.

The CDR3, as DNA: TGTGCCACCAAGGACAGGGGCTCCTCCTACGAGCAGTACTTC. Protein product: CATKDRGSSYEQYF. The chain uses TRBV10-3 and TRBJ2-7; 9 bases line up with TRBD1. This CDR3 comprises 14 residues. The germline gives CDR1 ENHRY, CDR2 SYGVKD. Germline trimming cut 10 bases from V and 0 bases from J; bases unmatched to any gene: 7.

This clonotype appeared many times. The chain combines TRBV6-1 with TRBJ1-1, with 7 bases identical to TRBD1. The CDR3 extends over 15 amino acids. Germline V gives CDR1 MNHNS, CDR2 SASEGT. V lost 11 bases and J lost 4; bases outside the gene matches: 16. CDR3 bases: TGTGCCGGGGGCAGGGGGGAAACTTGGAGCACTGAAGCTTTCTTT. This sequence encodes CAGGRGETWSTEAFF.

This clonotype was observed at least ten times. The chain employs TRBV28 and TRBJ1-2; no clear D. V lost 4 bases and J lost 8, with 11 bases in between. The germline V gene has CDR1 MDHEN and CDR2 SYDVKM. The CDR3 has 12 residues. CDR3 sequence reads: CASSSLVGGYTF. The CDR3 DNA reads as TGTGCCAGCAGTTCACTGGTTGGCGGCTACACCTTC.

This sequence joins TRBV6-1 and TRBJ1-4; 9 bases agree with TRBD1. This CDR3 contains 14 residues. Germline loops: CDR1 MNHNS, CDR2 SASEGT. V shed 4 bases, J shed 8 bases, and the junction held 5 bases outside the gene matches. The CDR3 bases are TGTGCCAGCAGTGGCCGGACAGGGGAGGAAAAACTGTTTTTT. Translating it yields CASSGRTGEEKLFF.

This clonotype was seen at least ten times. The chain uses TRBV29-1 and TRBJ1-2; D may be TRBD1 (5 bases). Trimming removed 1 base at V and 4 bases at J, with 10 bases between. Germline CDR1 and CDR2: SQVTM and ANQGSEA. The CDR3 length is 13 residues. The CDR3 loop is CSVEVAQGYGYTF. In nucleotides, the CDR3 is TGCAGCGTTGAAGTGGCGCAGGGCTATGGCTACACCTTC.